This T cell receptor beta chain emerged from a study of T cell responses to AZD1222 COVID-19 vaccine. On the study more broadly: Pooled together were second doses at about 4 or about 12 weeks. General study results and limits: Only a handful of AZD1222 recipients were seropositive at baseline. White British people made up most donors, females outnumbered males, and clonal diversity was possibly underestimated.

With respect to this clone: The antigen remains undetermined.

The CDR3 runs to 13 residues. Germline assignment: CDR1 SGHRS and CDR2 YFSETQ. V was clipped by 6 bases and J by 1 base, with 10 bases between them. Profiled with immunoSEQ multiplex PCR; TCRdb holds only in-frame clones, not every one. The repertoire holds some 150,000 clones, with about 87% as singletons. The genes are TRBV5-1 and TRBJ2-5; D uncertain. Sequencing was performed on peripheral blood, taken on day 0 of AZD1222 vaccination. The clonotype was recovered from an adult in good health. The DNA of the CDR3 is TGCGCCAGCAACGACGTGCCCCAAGAGACCCAGTACTTC. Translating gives CASNDVPQETQYF.